This T cell receptor beta chain was retrieved from a study of blood T cell repertoires in COVID-19. Study-level information: In each case, the material was cDNA or gDNA derived from T cells, B-cell-depleted T cells, or PBMCs.

Some clones are missing from TCRdb's copy, which holds only in-frame ones; the method was immunoSEQ multiplex PCR. This table holds tens of thousands of clones, 75% to 90% found once. Trimming left V 5 bases short and J 10 bases short, with 14 bases between. Germline-derived CDR1 and CDR2 are MDHEN and SYDVKM. The CDR3 spans 12 residues. The gene calls are TRBV28 and TRBJ1-1, with D perhaps TRBD1 (5 bases). This clonotype was obtained from a man in his fifties with active COVID-19. Sequenced material: peripheral blood. The CDR3 DNA follows: TGTGCCAGCAGTAAATTTCAGGGATCAGCTTTCTTT. Translated, it gives CASSKFQGSAFF.